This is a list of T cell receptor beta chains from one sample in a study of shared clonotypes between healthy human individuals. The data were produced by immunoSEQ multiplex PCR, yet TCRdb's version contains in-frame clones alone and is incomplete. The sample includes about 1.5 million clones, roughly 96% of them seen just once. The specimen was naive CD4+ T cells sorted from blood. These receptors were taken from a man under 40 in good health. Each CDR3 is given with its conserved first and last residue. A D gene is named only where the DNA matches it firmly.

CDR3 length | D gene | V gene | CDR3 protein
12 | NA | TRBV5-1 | CVSGTNTGELFF
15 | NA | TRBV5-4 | CASSLSARNSEKLFF
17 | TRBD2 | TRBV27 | CASTLRGGFNWANVLTF
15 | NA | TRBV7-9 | CASSSGQPSYNEQFF
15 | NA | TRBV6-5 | CASSLRTSTSYEQYF
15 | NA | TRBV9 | CAGPVPLYRTGELFF
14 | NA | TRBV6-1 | CASSDPGGGTEAFF
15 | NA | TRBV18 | CASSPRGAENTEAFF
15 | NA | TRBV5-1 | CASSLVADTTDTQYF
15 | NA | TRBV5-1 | CASRSGLTESYEQYF
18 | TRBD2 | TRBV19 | CASGRDFLGLAADYEQYF
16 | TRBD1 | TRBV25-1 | CASSKSRDRVPYEQYF
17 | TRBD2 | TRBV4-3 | CASSPGLAGSYQETQYF
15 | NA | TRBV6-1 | CASRGRPPLQETQYF
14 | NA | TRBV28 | CASSQRRGTTEAFF
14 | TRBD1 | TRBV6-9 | CATRTGVWNTEAFF
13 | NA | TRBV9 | CASSVGTVNEQFF
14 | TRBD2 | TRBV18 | CASRGVGHSYEQYF
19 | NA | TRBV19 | CASTRGWGRSGSGANVLTF
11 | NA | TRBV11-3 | CASSTGTEAFF
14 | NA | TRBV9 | CASSVTGGGTEAFF
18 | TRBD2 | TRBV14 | CASSQVPGALAGAAEQFF